This TCR beta chain was recovered during a study of shared clonotypes between healthy human individuals. At a deep level, the assay was run. Clones were read by immunoSEQ multiplex PCR, and TCRdb kept only the in-frame ones, dropping some. The repertoire has over a million clones, approximately 80% of them found once; the top ten carry roughly 0.65%. CDR1 SGHAT and CDR2 FQNNGV come from the germline V gene. The CDR3 is 16 residues long. Trimming removed 7 bases from V and 5 bases from J, with 22 bases in between. The source is a man in his late teens or twenties in good health. Some clones in this sample may be carry-over from other donors' samples. The rearrangement joins TRBV11-2 to TRBJ2-3, with D possibly TRBD2 on 5 matching bases. The specimen sequenced was memory CD4+ T cells from PBMCs. Subset in this sample: CD45RA-negative fraction. CDR3 region: CASTSGGFRGGDTQYF. CDR3 bases: TGTGCCAGCACCTCGGGCGGTTTCCGAGGAGGAGATACGCAGTATTTT.